This T cell receptor (beta chain) comes out of a study of blood T cell repertoires in COVID-19. Study-level background: Whether acute or convalescent, the COVID-19 samples came from the United States, Italy and Spain. The cDNA or gDNA used as material had been derived from T cells, B-cell-depleted T cells, or PBMCs.

In germline, CDR1 is SGHRS, CDR2 YFSETQ. The CDR3 extends over 20 amino acids. V was pared by 1 base and J by 6 bases, with 17 bases of the junction left unmatched. In the authors' workflow: Reference gene primer amplification gave estimated nucleated cell counts. Clones were sequenced by immunoSEQ multiplex PCR, and TCRdb holds only the in-frame ones, with some missing. The V and J calls and clone size are taken from that table; D and trimming were inferred from the DNA. The table has 150,000 to 200,000 clones, about 88% seen once. Enrollees, roughly 18 to 90 years old, lived in roughly 24 US areas. The sequence derives from a woman aged 18-29 years who had recovered from COVID-19. This sequence joins TRBV5-1 and TRBJ2-1; 12 nucleotides line up with TRBD2. Sequenced sample: PBMCs or T cells enriched from blood (not recorded which). CDR3 loop: CASSLLGGLAGDPSLNEQFF. Here the CDR3 DNA reads TGCGCCAGCAGCTTGCTTGGGGGACTAGCGGGCGACCCCTCCCTCAATGAGCAGTTCTTC.